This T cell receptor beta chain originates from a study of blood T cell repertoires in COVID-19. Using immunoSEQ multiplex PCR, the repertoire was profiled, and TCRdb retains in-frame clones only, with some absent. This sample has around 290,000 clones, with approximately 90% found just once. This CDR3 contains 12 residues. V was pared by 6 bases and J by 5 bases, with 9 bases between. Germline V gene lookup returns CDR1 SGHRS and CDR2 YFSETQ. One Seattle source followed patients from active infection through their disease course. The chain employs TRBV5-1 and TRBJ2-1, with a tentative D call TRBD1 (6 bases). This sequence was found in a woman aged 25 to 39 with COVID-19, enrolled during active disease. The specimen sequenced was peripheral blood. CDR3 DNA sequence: TGCGCCAGCAACCAGGGGAACAATGAGCAGTTCTTC. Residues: CASNQGNNEQFF. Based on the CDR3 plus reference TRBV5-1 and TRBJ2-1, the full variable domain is KAGVTQTPRYLIKTRGQQVTLSCSPISGHRSVSWYQQTPGQGLQFLFEYFSETQRNKGNFPGRFSGRQFSNSRSEMNVSTLELGDSALYLCASNQGNNEQFFGPGTRLTVL.